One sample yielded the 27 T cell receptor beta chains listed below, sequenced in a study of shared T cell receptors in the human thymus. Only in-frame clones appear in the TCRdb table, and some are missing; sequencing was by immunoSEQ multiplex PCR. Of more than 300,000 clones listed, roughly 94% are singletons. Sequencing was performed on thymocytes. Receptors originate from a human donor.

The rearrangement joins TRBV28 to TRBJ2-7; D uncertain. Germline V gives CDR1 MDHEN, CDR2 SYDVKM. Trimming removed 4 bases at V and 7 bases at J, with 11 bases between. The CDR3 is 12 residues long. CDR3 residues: CASSSNRKEQYF. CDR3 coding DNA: TGTGCCAGCAGTTCGAACAGAAAGGAGCAGTACTTC.

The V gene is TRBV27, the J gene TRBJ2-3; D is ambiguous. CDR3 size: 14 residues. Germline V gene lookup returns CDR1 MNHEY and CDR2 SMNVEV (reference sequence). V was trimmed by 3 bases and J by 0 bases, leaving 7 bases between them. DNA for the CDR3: TGTGCCAGCAGTTTTTCGCGCAGCACAGATACGCAGTATTTT. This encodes CASSFSRSTDTQYF.

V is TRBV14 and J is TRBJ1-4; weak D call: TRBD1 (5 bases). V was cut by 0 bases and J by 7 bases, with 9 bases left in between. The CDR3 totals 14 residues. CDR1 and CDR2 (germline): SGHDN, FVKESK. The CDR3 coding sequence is TGTGCCAGCAGCCAAGAGGGGGGTCCTGAAAAACTGTTTTTT. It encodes CASSQEGGPEKLFF.

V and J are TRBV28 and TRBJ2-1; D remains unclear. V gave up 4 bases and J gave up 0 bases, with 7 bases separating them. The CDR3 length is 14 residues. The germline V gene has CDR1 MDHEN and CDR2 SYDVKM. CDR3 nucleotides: TGTGCCAGCAGTTGGAGAAGCTCCTACAATGAGCAGTTCTTC. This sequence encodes CASSWRSSYNEQFF.

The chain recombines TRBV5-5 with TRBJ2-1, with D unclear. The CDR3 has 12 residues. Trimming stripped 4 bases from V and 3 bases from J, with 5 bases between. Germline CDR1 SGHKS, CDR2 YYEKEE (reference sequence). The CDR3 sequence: CASSAYYNEQFF. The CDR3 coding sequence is TGTGCCAGCAGCGCCTACTACAATGAGCAGTTCTTC.

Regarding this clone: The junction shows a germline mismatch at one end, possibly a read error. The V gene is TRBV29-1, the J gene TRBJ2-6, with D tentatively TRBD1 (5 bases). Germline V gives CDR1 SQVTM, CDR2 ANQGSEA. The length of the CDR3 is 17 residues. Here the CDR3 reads CSVECNDESSGASVLTF. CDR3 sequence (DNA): TGCAGCGTTGAGTGTAATGACGAATCATCTGGGGCCAGCGTCCTGACTTTC.

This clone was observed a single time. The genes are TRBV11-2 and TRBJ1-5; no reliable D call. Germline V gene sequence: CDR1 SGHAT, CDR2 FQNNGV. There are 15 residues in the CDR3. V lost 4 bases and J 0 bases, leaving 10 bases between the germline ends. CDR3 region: CASSSDGYSNQPQHF. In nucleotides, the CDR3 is TGTGCCAGCAGCTCGGACGGGTATAGCAATCAGCCCCAGCATTTT.

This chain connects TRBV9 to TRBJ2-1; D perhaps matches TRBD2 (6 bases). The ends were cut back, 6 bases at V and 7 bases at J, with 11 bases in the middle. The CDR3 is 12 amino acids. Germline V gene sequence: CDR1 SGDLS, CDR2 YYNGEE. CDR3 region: CASTTSGNEQFF. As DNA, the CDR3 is TGTGCCAGCACCACCAGCGGGAATGAGCAGTTCTTC.

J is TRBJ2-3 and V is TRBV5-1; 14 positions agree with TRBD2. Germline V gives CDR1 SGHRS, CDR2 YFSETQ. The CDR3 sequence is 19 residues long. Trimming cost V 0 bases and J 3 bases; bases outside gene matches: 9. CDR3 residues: CASSLVPTSGRGETDTQYF. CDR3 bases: TGCGCCAGCAGCTTGGTTCCGACTAGCGGGAGGGGAGAAACAGATACGCAGTATTTT.

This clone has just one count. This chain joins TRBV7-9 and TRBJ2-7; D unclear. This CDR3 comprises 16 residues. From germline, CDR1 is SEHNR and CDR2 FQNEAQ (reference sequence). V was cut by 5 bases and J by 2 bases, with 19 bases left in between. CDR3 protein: CASSHEDLASPYEQYF. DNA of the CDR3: TGTGCCAGCAGCCACGAGGACCTCGCCTCACCCTACGAGCAGTACTTC.

The CDR3 region is CASSIGHEQYF. CDR3 coding DNA: TGTGCCAGTAGTATAGGCCACGAGCAGTACTTC. The chain joins TRBV19 to TRBJ2-7; D is unresolved. The CDR3 spans 11 residues. The ends were cut back, 1 base at V and 5 bases at J, with 3 bases in the middle. Per germline, CDR1 LNHDA and CDR2 SQIVND (reference sequence).

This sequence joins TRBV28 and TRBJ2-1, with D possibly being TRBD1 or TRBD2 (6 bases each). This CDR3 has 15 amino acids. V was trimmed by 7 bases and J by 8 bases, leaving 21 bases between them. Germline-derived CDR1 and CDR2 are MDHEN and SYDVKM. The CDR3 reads CASTLGGRISDEQFF. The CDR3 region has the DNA TGTGCCAGCACCCTAGGGGGGAGAATCTCCGATGAGCAGTTCTTC.

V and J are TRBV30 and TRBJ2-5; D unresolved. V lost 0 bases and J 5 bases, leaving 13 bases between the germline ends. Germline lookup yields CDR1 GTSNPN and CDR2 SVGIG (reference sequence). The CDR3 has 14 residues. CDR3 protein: CAWSVGSQRETQYF. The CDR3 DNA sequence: TGTGCCTGGAGTGTAGGCAGCCAACGGGAGACCCAGTACTTC.

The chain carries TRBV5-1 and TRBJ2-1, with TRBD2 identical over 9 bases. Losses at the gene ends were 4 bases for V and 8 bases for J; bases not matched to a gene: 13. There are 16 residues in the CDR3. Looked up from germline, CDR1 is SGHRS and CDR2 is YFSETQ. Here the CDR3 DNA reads TGCGCCAGCAGCCCGGTCGGCGGGAGGGTATTCTATGAGCAGTTCTTC. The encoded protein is CASSPVGGRVFYEQFF.

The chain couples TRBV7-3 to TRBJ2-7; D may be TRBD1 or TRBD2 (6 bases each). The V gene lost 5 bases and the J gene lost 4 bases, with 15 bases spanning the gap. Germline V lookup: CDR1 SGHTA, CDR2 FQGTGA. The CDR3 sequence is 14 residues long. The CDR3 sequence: CASSPSGAEYEQYF. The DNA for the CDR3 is TGTGCCAGCAGCCCATCGGGGGCGGAATACGAGCAGTACTTC.

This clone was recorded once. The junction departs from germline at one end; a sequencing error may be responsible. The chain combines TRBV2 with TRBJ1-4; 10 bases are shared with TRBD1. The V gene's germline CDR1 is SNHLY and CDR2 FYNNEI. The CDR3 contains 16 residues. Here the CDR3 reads CVSETGTGATNEKLFF. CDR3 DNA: TGTGTCAGCGAAACCGGGACAGGGGCAACTAATGAAAAACTGTTTTTT.

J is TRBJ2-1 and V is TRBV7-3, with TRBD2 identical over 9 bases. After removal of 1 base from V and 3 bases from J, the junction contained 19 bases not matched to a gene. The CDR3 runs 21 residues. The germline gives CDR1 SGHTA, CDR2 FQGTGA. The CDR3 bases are TGTGCCAGCAGCTTAATGCCCCTCCAGACGGGGGTAGCGGGAGTCTACAATGAGCAGTTCTTC. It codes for CASSLMPLQTGVAGVYNEQFF.

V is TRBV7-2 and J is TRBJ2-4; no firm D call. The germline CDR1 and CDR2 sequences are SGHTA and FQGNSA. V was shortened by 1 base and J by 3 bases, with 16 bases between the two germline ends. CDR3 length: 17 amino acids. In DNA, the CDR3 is TGTGCCAGCAGCTTAGGAGCTTCTGAGCGTGACAAAAACATTCAGTACTTC. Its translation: CASSLGASERDKNIQYF. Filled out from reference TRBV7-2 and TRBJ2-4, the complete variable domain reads GAGVSQSPSNKVTEKGKDVELRCDPISGHTALYWYRQSLGQGLEFLIYFQGNSAPDKSGLPSDRFSAERTGGSVSTLTIQRTQQEDSAVYLCASSLGASERDKNIQYFGAGTRLSVL.

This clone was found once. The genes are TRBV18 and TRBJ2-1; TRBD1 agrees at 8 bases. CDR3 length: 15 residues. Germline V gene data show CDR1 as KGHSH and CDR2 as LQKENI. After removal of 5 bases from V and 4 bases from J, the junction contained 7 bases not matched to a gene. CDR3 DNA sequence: TGTGCCAGCTCAGCCCCGGGACAGGATTACAATGAGCAGTTCTTC. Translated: CASSAPGQDYNEQFF.

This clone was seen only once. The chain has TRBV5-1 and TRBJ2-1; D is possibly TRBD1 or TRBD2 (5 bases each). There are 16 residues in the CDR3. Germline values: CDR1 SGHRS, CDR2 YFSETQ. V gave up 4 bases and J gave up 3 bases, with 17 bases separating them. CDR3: CASSAWETAFYNEQFF. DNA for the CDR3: TGCGCCAGCAGCGCCTGGGAGACAGCCTTCTACAATGAGCAGTTCTTC.

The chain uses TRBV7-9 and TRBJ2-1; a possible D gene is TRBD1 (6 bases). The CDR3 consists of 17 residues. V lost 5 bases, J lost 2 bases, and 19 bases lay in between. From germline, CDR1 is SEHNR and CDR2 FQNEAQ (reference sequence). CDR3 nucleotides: TGTGCCAGCAGCAAATCGACAGGTGCGTCTACCTACAATGAGCAGTTCTTC. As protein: CASSKSTGASTYNEQFF.

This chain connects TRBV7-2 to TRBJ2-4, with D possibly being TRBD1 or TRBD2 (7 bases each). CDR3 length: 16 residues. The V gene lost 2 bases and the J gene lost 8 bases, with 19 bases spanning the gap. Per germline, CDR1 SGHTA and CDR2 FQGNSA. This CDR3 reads CASSLPRGRGRDIQYF. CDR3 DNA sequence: TGTGCCAGCAGCTTACCTCGGGGCAGGGGGAGGGACATTCAGTACTTC.

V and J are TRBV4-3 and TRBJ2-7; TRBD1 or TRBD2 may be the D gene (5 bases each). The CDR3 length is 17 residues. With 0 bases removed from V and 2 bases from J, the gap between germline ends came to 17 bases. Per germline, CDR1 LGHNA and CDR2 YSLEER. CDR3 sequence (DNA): TGCGCCAGCAGCCAAGAGTTAGTACGGGGCTTCACCTACGAGCAGTACTTC. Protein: CASSQELVRGFTYEQYF.

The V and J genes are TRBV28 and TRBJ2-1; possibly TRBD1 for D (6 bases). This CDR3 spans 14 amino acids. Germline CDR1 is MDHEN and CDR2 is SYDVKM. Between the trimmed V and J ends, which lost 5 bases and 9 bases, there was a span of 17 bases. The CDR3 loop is CASSPGTRMAEQFF. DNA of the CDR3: TGTGCCAGCAGTCCCGGGACACGAATGGCTGAGCAGTTCTTC.

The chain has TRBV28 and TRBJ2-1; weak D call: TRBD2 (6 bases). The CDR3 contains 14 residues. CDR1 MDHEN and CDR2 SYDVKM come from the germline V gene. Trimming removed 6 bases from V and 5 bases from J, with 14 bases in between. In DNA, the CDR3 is TGTGCCAGCAGCTCCGGGAGAGGGGACAATGAGCAGTTCTTC. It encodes CASSSGRGDNEQFF.

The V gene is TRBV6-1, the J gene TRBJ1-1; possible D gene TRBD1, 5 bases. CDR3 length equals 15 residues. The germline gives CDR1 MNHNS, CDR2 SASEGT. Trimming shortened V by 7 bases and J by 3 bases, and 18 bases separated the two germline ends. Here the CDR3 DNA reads TGTGCCAGCACCTCAGACCAGGGCTGGCACACTGAAGCTTTCTTT. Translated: CASTSDQGWHTEAFF.

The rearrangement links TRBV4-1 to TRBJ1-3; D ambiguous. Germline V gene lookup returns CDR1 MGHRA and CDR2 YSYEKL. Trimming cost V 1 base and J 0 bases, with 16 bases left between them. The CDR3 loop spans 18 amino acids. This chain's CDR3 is CASSQGGPFWTSGNTIYF. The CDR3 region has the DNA TGCGCCAGCAGCCAAGGGGGTCCGTTTTGGACCTCTGGAAACACCATATATTTT.